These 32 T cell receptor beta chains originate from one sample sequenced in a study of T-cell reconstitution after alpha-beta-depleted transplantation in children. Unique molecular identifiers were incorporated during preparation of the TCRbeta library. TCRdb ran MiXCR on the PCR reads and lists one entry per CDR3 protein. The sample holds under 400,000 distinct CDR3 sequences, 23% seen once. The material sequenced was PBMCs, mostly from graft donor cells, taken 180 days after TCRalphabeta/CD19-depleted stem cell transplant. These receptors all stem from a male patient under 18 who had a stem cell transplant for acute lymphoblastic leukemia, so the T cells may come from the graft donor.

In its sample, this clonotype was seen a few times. CDR3 protein: CASSLDGRRYNEQFF. The CDR3, as DNA: TGTGCCAGCAGCTTAGACGGGAGGCGTTACAATGAGCAGTTCTTC. The chain uses TRBV11-3 and TRBJ2-1, with 7 positions matching TRBD2. Germline CDR1 and CDR2: SGHNT and YENEEA. After removal of 0 bases from V and 4 bases from J, the junction contained 3 bases not matched to a gene. The CDR3 has 15 amino acids. The whole variable domain, filled in from reference TRBV11-3 and TRBJ2-1, reads EAGVVQSPRYKIIEKKQPVAFWCNPISGHNTLYWYLQNLGQGPELLIRYENEEAVDDSQLPKDRFSAERLKGVDSTLKIQPAELGDSAVYLCASSLDGRRYNEQFFGPGTRLTVL.

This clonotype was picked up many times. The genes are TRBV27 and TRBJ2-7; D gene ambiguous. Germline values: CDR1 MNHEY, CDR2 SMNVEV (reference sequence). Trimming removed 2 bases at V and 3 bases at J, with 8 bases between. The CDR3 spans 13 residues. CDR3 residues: CASSLMGSYEQYF. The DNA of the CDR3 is TGTGCCAGCAGTTTAATGGGCAGCTACGAGCAGTACTTC.

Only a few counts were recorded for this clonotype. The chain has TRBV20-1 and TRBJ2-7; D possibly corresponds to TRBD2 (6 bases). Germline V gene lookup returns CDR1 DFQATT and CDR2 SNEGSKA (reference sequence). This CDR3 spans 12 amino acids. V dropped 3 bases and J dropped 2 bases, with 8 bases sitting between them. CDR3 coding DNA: TGCAGTGCTAGTGGGACTGCCTACGAGCAGTACTTC. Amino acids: CSASGTAYEQYF.

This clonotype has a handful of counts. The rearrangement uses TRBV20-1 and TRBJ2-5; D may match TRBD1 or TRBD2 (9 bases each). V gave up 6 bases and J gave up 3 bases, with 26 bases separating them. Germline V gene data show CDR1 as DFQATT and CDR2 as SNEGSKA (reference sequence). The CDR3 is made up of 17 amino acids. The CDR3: CSAGQGTIAGEKETQYF. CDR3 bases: TGCAGTGCCGGACAGGGGACGATAGCGGGAGAGAAAGAGACCCAGTACTTC.

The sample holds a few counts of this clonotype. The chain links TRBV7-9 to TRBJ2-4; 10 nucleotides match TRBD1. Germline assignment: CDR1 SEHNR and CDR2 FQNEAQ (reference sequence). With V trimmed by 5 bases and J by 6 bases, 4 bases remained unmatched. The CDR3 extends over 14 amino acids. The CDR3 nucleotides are TGTGCCAGCAGCCAGACAGGGGGCAGAAACATTCAGTACTTC. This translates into CASSQTGGRNIQYF.

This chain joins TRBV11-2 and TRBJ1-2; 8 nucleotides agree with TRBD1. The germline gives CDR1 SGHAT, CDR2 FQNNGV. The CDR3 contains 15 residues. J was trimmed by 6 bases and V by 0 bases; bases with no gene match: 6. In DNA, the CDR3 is TGTGCCAGCAGCTTAGACTCGCGGACAGGGAATGGCTACACCTTC. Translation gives CASSLDSRTGNGYTF.

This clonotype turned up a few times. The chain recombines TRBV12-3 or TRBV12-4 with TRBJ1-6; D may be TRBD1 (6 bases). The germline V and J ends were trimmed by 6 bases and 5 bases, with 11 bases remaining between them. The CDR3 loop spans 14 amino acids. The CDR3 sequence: CASSQDRNNSPLHF. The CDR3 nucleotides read TGTGCCAGCAGCCAGGACAGAAATAATTCACCCCTCCACTTT.

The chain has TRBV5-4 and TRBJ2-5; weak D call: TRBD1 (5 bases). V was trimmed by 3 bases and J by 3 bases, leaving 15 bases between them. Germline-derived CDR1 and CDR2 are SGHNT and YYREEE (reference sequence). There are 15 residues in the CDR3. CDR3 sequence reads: CASSSPDQGKETQYF. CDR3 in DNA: TGTGCCAGCAGCTCCCCCGACCAGGGAAAAGAGACCCAGTACTTC.

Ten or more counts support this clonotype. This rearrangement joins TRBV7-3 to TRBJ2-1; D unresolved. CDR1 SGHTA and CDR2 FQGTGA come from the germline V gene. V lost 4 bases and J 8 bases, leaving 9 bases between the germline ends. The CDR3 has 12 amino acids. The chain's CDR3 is CASSSMDHEQFF. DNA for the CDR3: TGTGCCAGCAGCTCTATGGACCATGAGCAGTTCTTC.

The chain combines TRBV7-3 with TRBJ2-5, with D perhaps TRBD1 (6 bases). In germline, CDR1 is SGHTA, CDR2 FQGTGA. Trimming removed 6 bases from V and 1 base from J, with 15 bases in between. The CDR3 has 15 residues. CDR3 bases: TGTGCCAGCAGTTTACACAGGGTCTCCCAAGAGACCCAGTACTTC. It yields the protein CASSLHRVSQETQYF.

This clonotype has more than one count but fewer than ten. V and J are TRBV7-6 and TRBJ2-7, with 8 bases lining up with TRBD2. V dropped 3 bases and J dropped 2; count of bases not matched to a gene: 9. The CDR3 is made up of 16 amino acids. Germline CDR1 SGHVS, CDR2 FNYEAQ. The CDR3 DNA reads TGTGCCAGCAGCTTCGGCGGGGGGAGCCCTCCCTACGAGCAGTACTTC. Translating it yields CASSFGGGSPPYEQYF.

The CDR3, as DNA: TGCAGCGTTGATCTCGGGGGAGGGCCATTCGATGAGCAGTTCTTC. Its protein product is CSVDLGGGPFDEQFF. V usage is TRBV29-1 and J usage is TRBJ2-1; 7 bases are a match to TRBD2. Germline CDR1 and CDR2: SQVTM and ANQGSEA. CDR3 length: 15 amino acids. Losses at the gene ends were 3 bases for V and 8 bases for J; bases not matched to a gene: 13.

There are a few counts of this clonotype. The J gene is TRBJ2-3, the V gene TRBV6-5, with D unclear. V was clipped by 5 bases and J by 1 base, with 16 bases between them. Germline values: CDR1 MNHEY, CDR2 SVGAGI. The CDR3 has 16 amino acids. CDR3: CASSDRARAGTDTQYF. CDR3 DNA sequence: TGTGCCAGCAGTGACCGAGCACGGGCCGGCACAGATACGCAGTATTTT.

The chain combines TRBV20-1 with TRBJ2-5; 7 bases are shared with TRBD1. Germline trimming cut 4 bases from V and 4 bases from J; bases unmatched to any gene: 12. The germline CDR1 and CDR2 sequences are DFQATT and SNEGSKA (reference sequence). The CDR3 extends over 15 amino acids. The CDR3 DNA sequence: TGCAGTGCTATCAACAGGGGAGTCATGGGAGAGACCCAGTACTTC. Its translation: CSAINRGVMGETQYF.

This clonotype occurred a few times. The CDR3 loop reads CASSPGTGAYGYTF. In nucleotides, the CDR3 is TGCGCCAGCAGTCCCGGGACAGGGGCCTACGGCTACACCTTC. The genes are TRBV5-1 and TRBJ1-2, with 10 positions matching TRBD1. The CDR3 covers 14 residues. Per germline, CDR1 SGHRS and CDR2 YFSETQ. V trimming: 5 bases; J trimming: 8 bases; junction bases outside the gene matches: 9.

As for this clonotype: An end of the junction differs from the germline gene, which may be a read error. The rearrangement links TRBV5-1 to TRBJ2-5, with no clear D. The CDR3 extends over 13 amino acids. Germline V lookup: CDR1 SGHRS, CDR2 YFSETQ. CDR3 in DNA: TGCGCCTGCAGCTTCGGTGGTCAAGAGACCCAGTACTTC. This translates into CACSFGGQETQYF.

In DNA form, the CDR3 reads TGTGCCAGCAGTCTCTATACAGGGGCCTGGGGCTACACCTTC. This translates into CASSLYTGAWGYTF. The J gene is TRBJ1-2, the V gene TRBV28, with 7 bases fitting TRBD1. V was clipped by 5 bases and J by 8 bases; unmatched bases: 11. The CDR3 loop spans 14 amino acids. The germline gives CDR1 MDHEN, CDR2 SYDVKM.

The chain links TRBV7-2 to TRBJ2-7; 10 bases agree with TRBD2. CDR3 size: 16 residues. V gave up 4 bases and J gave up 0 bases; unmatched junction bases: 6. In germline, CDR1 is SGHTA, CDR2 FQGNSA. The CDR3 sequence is CASSSPTSGVSYEQYF. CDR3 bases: TGTGCCAGCAGCTCACCTACTAGCGGGGTCTCCTACGAGCAGTACTTC.

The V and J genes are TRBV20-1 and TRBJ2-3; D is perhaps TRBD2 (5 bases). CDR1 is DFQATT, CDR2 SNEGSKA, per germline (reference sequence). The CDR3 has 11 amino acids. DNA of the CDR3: TGCGCCCTCCCCGGGGCAGATACGCAGTATTTT. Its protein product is CALPGADTQYF.

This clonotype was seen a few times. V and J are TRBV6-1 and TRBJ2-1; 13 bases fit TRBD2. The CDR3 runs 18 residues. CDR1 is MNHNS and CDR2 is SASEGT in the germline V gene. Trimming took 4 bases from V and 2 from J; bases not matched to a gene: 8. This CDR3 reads CASSAHRTSGSTYNEQFF. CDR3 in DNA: TGTGCCAGCAGTGCACACCGGACTAGCGGGAGTACCTACAATGAGCAGTTCTTC.

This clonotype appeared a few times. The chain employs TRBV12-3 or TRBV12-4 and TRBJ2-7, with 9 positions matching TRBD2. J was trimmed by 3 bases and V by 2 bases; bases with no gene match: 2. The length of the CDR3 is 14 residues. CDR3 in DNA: TGTGCCAGCAGTTTACAGACTAGCGGCTACGAGCAGTACTTC. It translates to CASSLQTSGYEQYF.

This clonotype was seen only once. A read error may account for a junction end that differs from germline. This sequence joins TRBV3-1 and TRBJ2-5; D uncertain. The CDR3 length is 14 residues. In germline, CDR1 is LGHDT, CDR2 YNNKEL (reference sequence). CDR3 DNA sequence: TGTGCCAGCAGCCAAGAGGCTTACCAAGAGACCCAGCACTTC. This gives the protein CASSQEAYQETQHF.

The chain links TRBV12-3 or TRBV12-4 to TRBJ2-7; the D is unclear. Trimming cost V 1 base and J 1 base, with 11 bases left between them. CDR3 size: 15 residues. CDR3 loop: CASSLGRKGSYEQYF. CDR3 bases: TGTGCCAGCAGTTTAGGACGCAAGGGATCCTACGAGCAGTACTTC.

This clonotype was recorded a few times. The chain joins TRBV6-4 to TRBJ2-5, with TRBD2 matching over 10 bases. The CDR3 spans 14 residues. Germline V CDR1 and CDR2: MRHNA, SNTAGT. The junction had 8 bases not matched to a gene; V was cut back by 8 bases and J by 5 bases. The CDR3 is CASSVPGLAETQYF. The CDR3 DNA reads TGTGCCAGCTCAGTGCCGGGACTAGCGGAGACCCAGTACTTC.

The CDR3 nucleotides are TGTGCCAGCAGCTCGCCTCCGGGCGGTCAGCCCCAGCATTTT. Translation: CASSSPPGGQPQHF. This chain joins TRBV11-2 and TRBJ1-5; D ambiguous. Per the germline V gene, CDR1 is SGHAT and CDR2 is FQNNGV. V was trimmed by 4 bases and J by 6 bases, leaving 13 bases between them. There are 14 residues in the CDR3.

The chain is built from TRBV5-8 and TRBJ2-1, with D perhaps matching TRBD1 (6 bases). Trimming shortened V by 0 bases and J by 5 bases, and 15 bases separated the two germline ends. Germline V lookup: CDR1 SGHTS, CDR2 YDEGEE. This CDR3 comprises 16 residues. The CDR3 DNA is TGTGCCAGCAGCTTGGGGGGGACACGCGACCACAATGAGCAGTTCTTC. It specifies CASSLGGTRDHNEQFF.

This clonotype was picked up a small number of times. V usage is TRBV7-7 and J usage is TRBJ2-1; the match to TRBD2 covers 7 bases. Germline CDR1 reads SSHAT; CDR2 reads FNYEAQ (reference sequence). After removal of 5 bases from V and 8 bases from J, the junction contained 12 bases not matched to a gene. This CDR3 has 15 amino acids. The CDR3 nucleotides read TGTGCCAGCAGCCTACTCGCGGGAGTTCCCCATGAGCAGTTCTTC. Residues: CASSLLAGVPHEQFF.

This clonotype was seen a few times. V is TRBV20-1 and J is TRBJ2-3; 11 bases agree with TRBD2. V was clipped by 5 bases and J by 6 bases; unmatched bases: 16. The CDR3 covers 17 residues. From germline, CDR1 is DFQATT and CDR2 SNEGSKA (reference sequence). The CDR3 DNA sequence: TGCAGTGCTGAGAGGCCATTTAGCGGGAGGGGCTTCGATACGCAGTATTTT. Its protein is CSAERPFSGRGFDTQYF.

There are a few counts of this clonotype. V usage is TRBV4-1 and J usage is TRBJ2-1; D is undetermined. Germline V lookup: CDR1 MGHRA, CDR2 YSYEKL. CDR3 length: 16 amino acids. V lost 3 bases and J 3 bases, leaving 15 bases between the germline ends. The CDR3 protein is CASSQNGLVDYNEQFF. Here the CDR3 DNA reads TGCGCCAGCAGCCAGAATGGGTTGGTCGACTACAATGAGCAGTTCTTC.

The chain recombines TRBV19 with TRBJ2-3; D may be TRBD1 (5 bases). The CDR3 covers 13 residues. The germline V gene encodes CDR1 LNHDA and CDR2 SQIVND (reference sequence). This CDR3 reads CAVEGAVTDTQYF. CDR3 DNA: TGTGCAGTAGAAGGGGCTGTCACAGATACGCAGTATTTT.

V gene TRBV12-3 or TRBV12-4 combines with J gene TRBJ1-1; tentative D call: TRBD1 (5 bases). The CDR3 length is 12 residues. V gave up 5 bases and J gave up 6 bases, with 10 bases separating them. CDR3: CASSRVGAEAFF. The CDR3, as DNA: TGTGCCAGCAGTCGGGTGGGGGCTGAAGCTTTCTTT.

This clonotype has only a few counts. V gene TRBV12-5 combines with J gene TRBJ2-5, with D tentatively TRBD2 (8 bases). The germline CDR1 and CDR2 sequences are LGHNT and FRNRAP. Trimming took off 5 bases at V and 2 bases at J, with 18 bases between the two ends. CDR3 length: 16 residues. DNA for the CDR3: TGTGCTAGTGGTCCACAGGGGCCTAGCGGGCAAGAGACCCAGTACTTC. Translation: CASGPQGPSGQETQYF.